These T cell receptor beta chains were read from a single sample in a study of blood T cell repertoires in COVID-19. Profiled with immunoSEQ multiplex PCR; TCRdb holds only in-frame clones, not every one. Among roughly 230,000 clones, roughly 81% were seen once, and the ten largest hold just under 1%. Sequenced sample: peripheral blood. Receptor source: a man aged 40-49 years with acute or convalescent COVID-19. CDR3s include the opening cysteine and the closing phenylalanine or tryptophan. Where a row states a size, it is once, few, many or the class of an expanded clone; other rows omit it.

size,V,J,CDR3
.,TRBV6-2/TRBV6-3,TRBJ1-1,CASSYLRALAEAFF
once,TRBV5-5,TRBJ1-6,CASSGGQGSWSPLHF
.,TRBV5-1,TRBJ2-7,CASSPRPGGTSPYEQYF
.,TRBV2,TRBJ1-1,CASIHTGGNTEAFF
once,TRBV19,TRBJ2-1,CASSIGTSGGWDNEQFF
once,TRBV9,TRBJ2-3,CASSITGGTTDTQYF
few,TRBV30,TRBJ1-2,CAWSVRQGRGYTF
.,TRBV6-5,TRBJ1-1,CASSPDRGKETFF
.,TRBV3-1/TRBV3-2,TRBJ1-2,CASSQPQGRGYTF
.,TRBV28,TRBJ2-1,CASSLIGGTGGVSSYNEQFF
.,TRBV7-2,TRBJ2-5,CASRSSGGASETQYF
.,TRBV27,TRBJ2-3,CASSFGGTTDTQYF
.,TRBV4-1,TRBJ1-2,CASSQEAPPGYGYTF
.,TRBV6-5,TRBJ2-5,CASSDRTGVETQYF
once,TRBV10-2,TRBJ2-7,CASSMTGDEQYF
.,TRBV9,TRBJ1-5,CASSIAGDGQPQHF
.,TRBV7-6,TRBJ1-1,CASSPWTGGGETEAFF
.,TRBV7-2,TRBJ2-1,CASSLEAGGSNEQFF
.,TRBV15,TRBJ2-3,CATSRGLVAQVDTQYF
once,TRBV23-1,TRBJ2-7,CASSQKRWSYEQYF
few,TRBV18,TRBJ1-4,CASSPEVLREKLFF
.,TRBV9,TRBJ2-1,CASSPHSGSALPDEQFF
.,TRBV30,TRBJ1-1,CATDGTGQRNTEAFF
.,TRBV18,TRBJ1-6,CASSPRGQGDSPLHF
.,TRBV25-1,TRBJ2-7,CASSEPGLGSYEQYF
.,TRBV7-6,TRBJ1-5,CASLDQPQHF
.,TRBV28,TRBJ2-7,CASSSPRQTYEQYF
.,TRBV2,TRBJ1-4,CASSPWVASNEKLFF
.,TRBV19,TRBJ1-4,CASSIGLTGEKLFF
.,TRBV3-1/TRBV3-2,TRBJ1-2,CASSQDGGSGYGYTF
.,TRBV19,TRBJ1-2,CASSISTGPYGYTF
.,TRBV27,TRBJ1-5,CAEGQGNQPQHF
once,TRBV16,TRBJ2-1,CASSQGTSGGLSYNEQFF
.,TRBV5-1,TRBJ1-6,CASSPGHTVDNSPLHF
.,TRBV6-1,TRBJ1-5,CASSDSTGTGTKYSNQPQHF